These T cell receptor beta chains were read from a single sample in a study of vaccination effects on CD4 cells after COVID-19. The repertoire was sequenced with immunoSEQ multiplex PCR; TCRdb's copy has only in-frame clones and lacks some. This sample has about 14,000 clones, with around 82% found just once. No antigen has been identified for these receptors. The sample here was CD4+ T cells from PBMCs cultured with SARS-CoV-2 spike peptides, taken after COVID-19 vaccination. Receptor source: a human donor who had a prior SARS-CoV-2 infection. CDR3s include the opening cysteine and the closing phenylalanine or tryptophan. A D gene is named only where the DNA matches it firmly. Not all rows give a size; the values are once, few, many and, for expanded clones, a class.

TRBJ1-2	-	TRBV28	-	CASSRNRAFYGYTF	TGTGCCAGCAGCCGTAACAGGGCCTTCTATGGCTACACCTTC
TRBJ2-3	-	TRBV24-1	-	CATSGSTDTQYF	TGTGCCACCAGCGGCAGCACAGATACGCAGTATTTT
TRBJ2-2	-	TRBV2	-	CASKSGRNTGELFF	TGTGCCAGCAAATCGGGCAGGAACACCGGGGAGCTGTTTTTT
TRBJ1-2	-	TRBV18	-	CASSPSQRGGYTF	TGTGCCAGCTCACCATCCCAGAGGGGTGGCTACACCTTC
TRBJ2-7	-	TRBV6-5	-	CASSYYRAGGVYEQYF	TGTGCCAGCAGTTACTACCGGGCCGGAGGAGTCTACGAGCAGTACTTC
TRBJ2-7	-	TRBV5-4	-	CASSFAGASSYEQYF	TGTGCCAGCAGCTTCGCGGGGGCGAGCTCCTACGAGCAGTACTTC
TRBJ1-1	-	TRBV10-3	-	CAISPSGNTEAFF	TGTGCCATCAGTCCCTCAGGGAACACTGAAGCTTTCTTT
TRBJ2-2	-	TRBV15	-	CATSRDPVSGELFF	TGTGCCACCAGCAGAGATCCGGTATCCGGGGAGCTGTTTTTT
TRBJ1-3	medium-sized	TRBV7-6	-	CASSLGAWDGSGNTIYF	TGTGCCAGCAGCTTAGGGGCTTGGGATGGCTCTGGAAACACCATATATTTT
TRBJ2-5	once	TRBV10-3	-	CAIRGGQETQYF	TGTGCCATCCGGGGAGGACAAGAGACCCAGTACTTC
TRBJ2-3	-	TRBV5-4	TRBD2	CASSLFEREGSSTDTQYF	TGTGCCAGCAGCTTGTTCGAGCGGGAGGGTAGTAGCACAGATACGCAGTATTTT
TRBJ1-6	-	TRBV9	-	CASSKRGFGDSPLHF	TGTGCCAGCAGCAAAAGGGGTTTCGGGGATTCACCCCTCCACTTT
TRBJ2-1	-	TRBV27	TRBD1	CASSPTGFTYNEQFF	TGTGCCAGCAGCCCGACAGGGTTTACCTACAATGAGCAGTTCTTC
TRBJ2-7	-	TRBV4-1	TRBD2	CASSLIWAWTSGKREQYF	TGCGCCAGCAGCCTGATTTGGGCGTGGACTAGCGGGAAGCGGGAGCAGTACTTC
TRBJ2-7	-	TRBV6-5	TRBD1	CASSFRGFPYEQYF	TGTGCCAGCAGTTTCAGGGGGTTCCCCTACGAGCAGTACTTC
TRBJ2-7	few	TRBV20-1	-	CSASFGIAYEQYF	TGCAGTGCTAGTTTCGGGATCGCCTACGAGCAGTACTTC
TRBJ2-3	-	TRBV4-3	TRBD2	CASSLITSGSSDTQYF	TGCGCCAGCAGCCTTATAACTAGCGGGAGTTCAGATACGCAGTATTTT
TRBJ2-2	few	TRBV3-1/TRBV3-2	-	CASSQVGPSELFF	TGTGCCAGCAGCCAAGTAGGTCCGTCGGAGCTGTTTTTT
TRBJ2-7	-	TRBV18	-	CASSPPGRLVFPYEQYF	TGTGCCAGCTCACCACCGGGAAGACTAGTTTTCCCCTACGAGCAGTACTTC
TRBJ2-5	-	TRBV30	TRBD2	CAWSAGTSGGAVRTQYF	TGTGCCTGGAGTGCCGGGACTAGCGGGGGGGCCGTCCGGACCCAGTACTTC
TRBJ1-1	-	TRBV18	-	CASSPSMRIMNTEAFF	TGTGCCAGCTCACCGAGTATGCGAATCATGAACACTGAAGCTTTCTTT
TRBJ2-2	-	TRBV3-1/TRBV3-2	-	CASSQVGTYTGELFF	TGTGCCAGCAGCCAAGTGGGCACCTACACCGGGGAGCTGTTTTTT
TRBJ2-3	once	TRBV23-1	TRBD2	CASSQATSGPTDTQYF	TGCGCCAGCAGTCAGGCGACTAGCGGCCCCACAGATACGCAGTATTTT
TRBJ1-4	-	TRBV5-6	-	CASTFGATNEKLFF	TGTGCCAGCACTTTTGGTGCAACTAATGAAAAACTGTTTTTT
TRBJ2-2	-	TRBV19	TRBD2	CASSMIGRANTGELFF	TGTGCCAGTAGTATGATCGGGAGGGCGAACACCGGGGAGCTGTTTTTT
TRBJ2-1	-	TRBV5-8	-	CASTQGAYNEQFF	TGTGCCAGCACACAGGGCGCCTACAATGAGCAGTTCTTC
TRBJ2-5	-	TRBV18	-	CASSPIWGRNTQQETQYF	TGTGCCAGCTCACCCATCTGGGGCCGAAACACTCAACAAGAGACCCAGTACTTC
TRBJ1-2	-	TRBV10-3	TRBD1	CAISGYGRKGQGQIANYGYTF	TGTGCCATCAGTGGATATGGCCGTAAAGGACAGGGCCAAATAGCTAACTATGGCTACACCTTC
TRBJ1-1	once	TRBV7-9	-	CASSLWQANTEAFF	TGTGCCAGCAGCTTGTGGCAAGCCAACACTGAAGCTTTCTTT
TRBJ2-3	-	TRBV10-1	TRBD2	CASSECWPSGGYTDTQYF	TGCGCCAGCAGTGAGTGTTGGCCTAGCGGGGGGTACACAGATACGCAGTATTTT
TRBJ1-2	-	TRBV3-1/TRBV3-2	TRBD1	CASSLGQGDGYTF	TGTGCCAGCAGCCTGGGACAGGGGGATGGCTACACCTTC
TRBJ2-2	-	TRBV7-2	-	CASSLRGPGTGELFF	TGTGCCAGCAGCTTAAGGGGCCCGGGCACCGGGGAGCTGTTTTTT
TRBJ2-4	-	TRBV5-1	-	CASSLGQSQRLAKNIQYF	TGCGCCAGCAGCTTGGGGCAGAGTCAAAGACTAGCCAAAAACATTCAGTACTTC
TRBJ1-2	-	TRBV2	-	CASSEIKGKWDYGYTF	TGTGCCAGCAGTGAGATCAAGGGGAAGTGGGACTATGGCTACACCTTC
TRBJ2-5	-	TRBV4-1	-	CASSQIGTLQETQYF	TGCGCCAGCAGCCAGATTGGGACTCTCCAAGAGACCCAGTACTTC
TRBJ1-5	-	TRBV7-9	-	CASSLGDQPQHF	TGTGCCAGCAGCTTAGGCGATCAGCCCCAGCATTTT